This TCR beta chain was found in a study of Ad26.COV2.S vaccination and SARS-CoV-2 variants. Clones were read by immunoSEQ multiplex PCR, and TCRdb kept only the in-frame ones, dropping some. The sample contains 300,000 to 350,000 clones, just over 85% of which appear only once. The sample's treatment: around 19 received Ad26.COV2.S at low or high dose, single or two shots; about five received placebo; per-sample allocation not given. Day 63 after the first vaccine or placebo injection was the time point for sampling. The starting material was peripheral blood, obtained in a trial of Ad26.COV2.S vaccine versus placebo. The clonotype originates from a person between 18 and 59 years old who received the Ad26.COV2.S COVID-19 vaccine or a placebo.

CDR3 nucleotides: TGTGCCAGCAGCCACGCCGGGACAGGGGGCGGGCGGAAGTTCTTC. This encodes CASSHAGTGGGRKFF. The chain recombines TRBV14 with TRBJ2-1, with 12 bases matching TRBD1. This CDR3 has 15 amino acids. J lost 14 bases, V lost 3 bases, and 11 bases had no gene match. Germline assignment: CDR1 SGHDN and CDR2 FVKESK.